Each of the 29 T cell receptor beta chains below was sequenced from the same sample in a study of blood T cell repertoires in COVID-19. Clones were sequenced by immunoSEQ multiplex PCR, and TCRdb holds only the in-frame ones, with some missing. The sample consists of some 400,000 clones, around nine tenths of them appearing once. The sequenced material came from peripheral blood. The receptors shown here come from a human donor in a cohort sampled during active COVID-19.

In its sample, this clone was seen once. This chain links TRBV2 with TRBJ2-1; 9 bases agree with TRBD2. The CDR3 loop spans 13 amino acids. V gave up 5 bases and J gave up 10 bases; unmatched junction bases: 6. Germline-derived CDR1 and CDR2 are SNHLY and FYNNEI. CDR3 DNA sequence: TGTGCCAGCAGTCCGGGACTAGCAGTGGAGCAGTTCTTC. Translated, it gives CASSPGLAVEQFF.

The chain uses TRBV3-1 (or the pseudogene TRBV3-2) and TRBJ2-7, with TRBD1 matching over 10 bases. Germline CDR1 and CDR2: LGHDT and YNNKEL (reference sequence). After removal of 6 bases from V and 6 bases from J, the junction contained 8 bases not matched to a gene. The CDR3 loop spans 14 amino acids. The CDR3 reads CASRAGQGVGEQYF. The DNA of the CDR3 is TGTGCCAGCAGGGCCGGACAGGGGGTCGGCGAGCAGTACTTC.

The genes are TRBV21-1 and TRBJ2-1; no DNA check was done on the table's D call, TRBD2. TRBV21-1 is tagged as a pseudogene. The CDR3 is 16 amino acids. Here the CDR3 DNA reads TGTGCCAGCAACGATTACAAGGGCGGGAGGGCCCATGAGCAGTTCTTC. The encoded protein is CASNDYKGGRAHEQFF.

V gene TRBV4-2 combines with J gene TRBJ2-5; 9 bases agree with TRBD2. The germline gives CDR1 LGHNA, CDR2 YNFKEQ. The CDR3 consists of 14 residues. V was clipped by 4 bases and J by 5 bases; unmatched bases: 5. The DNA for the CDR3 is TGTGCCAGCAGCCTAATTAGCGGGAGTGAGACCCAGTACTTC. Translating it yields CASSLISGSETQYF.

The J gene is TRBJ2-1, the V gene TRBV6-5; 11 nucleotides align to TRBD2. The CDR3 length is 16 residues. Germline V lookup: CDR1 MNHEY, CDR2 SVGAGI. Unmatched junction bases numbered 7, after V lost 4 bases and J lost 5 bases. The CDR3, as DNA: TGTGCCAGCAGTTTAGCGGGAGGGCTAGGGGACAATGAGCAGTTCTTC. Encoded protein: CASSLAGGLGDNEQFF.

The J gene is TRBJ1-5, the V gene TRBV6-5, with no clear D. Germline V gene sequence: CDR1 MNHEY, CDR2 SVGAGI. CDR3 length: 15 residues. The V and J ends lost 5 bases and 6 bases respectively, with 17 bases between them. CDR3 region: CASSPSGIQRQPQHF. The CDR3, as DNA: TGTGCCAGCAGTCCCTCGGGAATACAGCGTCAGCCCCAGCATTTT.

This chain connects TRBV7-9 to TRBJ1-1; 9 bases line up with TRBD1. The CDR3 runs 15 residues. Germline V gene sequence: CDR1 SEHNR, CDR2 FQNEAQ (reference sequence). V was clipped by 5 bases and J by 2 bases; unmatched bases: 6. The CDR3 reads CASSPRTGENTEAFF. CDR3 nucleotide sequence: TGTGCCAGCAGCCCCCGGACAGGGGAAAACACTGAAGCTTTCTTT.

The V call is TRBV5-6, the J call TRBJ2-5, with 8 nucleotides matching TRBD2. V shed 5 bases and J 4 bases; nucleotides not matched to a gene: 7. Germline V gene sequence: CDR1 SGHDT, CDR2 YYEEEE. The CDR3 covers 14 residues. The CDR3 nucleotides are TGTGCCAGCAGTCGGGGGGGTAGTCGAGAGACCCAGTACTTC. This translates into CASSRGGSRETQYF.

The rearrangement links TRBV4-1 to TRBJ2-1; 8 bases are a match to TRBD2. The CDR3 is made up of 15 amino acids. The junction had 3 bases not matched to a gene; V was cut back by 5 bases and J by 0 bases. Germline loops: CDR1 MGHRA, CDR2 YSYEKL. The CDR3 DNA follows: TGCGCCAGCAGCGATAGCGGGGCCTCCTACAATGAGCAGTTCTTC. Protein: CASSDSGASYNEQFF.

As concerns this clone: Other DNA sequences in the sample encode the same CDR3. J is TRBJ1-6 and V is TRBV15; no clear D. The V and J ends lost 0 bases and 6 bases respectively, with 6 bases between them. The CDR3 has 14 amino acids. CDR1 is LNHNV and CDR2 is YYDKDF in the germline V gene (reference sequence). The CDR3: CATSRDRGNSPLHF. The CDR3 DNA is TGTGCCACCAGCAGAGACCGGGGTAATTCACCCCTCCACTTT.

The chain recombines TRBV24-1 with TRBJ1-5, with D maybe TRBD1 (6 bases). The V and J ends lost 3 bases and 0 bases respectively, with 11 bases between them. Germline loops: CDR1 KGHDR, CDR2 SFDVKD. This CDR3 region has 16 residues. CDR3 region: CATSDIQGDSNQPQHF. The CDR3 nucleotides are TGTGCCACCAGTGATATACAGGGTGATAGCAATCAGCCCCAGCATTTT.

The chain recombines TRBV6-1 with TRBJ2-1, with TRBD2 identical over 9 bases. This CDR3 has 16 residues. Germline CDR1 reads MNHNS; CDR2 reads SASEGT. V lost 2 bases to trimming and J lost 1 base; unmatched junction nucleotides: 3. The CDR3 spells CASSELAGPSYNEQFF. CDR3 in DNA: TGTGCCAGCAGTGAACTAGCGGGACCTTCCTACAATGAGCAGTTCTTC.

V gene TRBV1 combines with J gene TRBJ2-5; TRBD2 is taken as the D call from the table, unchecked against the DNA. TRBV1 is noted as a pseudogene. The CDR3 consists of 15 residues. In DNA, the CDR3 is TGCACCAGCAGCCAAGGTTGCGGCCAACAAGAGACCCAGTACTTC. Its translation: CTSSQGCGQQETQYF.

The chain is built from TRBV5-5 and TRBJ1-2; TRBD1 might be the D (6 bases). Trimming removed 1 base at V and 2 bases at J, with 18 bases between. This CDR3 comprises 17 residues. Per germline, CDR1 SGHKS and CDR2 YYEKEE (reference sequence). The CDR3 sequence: CASSLSLVGGRNYGYTF. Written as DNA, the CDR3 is TGTGCCAGCAGCTTGAGCTTGGTCGGGGGGCGGAACTATGGCTACACCTTC.

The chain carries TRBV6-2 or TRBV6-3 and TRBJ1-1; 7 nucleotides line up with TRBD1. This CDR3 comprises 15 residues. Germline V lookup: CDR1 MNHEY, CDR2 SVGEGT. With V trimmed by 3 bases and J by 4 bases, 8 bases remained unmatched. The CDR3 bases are TGTGCCAGCAGTTATGGAGGGGGCCGTGGCACTGAAGCTTTCTTT. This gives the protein CASSYGGGRGTEAFF.

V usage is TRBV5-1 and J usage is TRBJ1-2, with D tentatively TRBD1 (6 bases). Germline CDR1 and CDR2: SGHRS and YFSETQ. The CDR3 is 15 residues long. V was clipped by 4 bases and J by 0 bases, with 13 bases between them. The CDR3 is CASSRDGGPNYGYTF. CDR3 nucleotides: TGCGCCAGCAGCCGCGACGGGGGGCCTAACTATGGCTACACCTTC.

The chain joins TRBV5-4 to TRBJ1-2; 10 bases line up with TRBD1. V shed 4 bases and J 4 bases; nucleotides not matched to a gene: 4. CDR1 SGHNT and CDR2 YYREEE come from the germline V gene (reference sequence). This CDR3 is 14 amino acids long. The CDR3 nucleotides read TGTGCCAGCAGCGTGGACAGGGGGGGCTATGGCTACACCTTC. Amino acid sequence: CASSVDRGGYGYTF.

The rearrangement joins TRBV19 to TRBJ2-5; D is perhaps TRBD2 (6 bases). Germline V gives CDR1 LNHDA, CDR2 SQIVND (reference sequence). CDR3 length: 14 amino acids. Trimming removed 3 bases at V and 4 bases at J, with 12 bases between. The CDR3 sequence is CASSMVTGAETQYF. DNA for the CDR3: TGTGCCAGTAGTATGGTAACGGGAGCAGAGACCCAGTACTTC.

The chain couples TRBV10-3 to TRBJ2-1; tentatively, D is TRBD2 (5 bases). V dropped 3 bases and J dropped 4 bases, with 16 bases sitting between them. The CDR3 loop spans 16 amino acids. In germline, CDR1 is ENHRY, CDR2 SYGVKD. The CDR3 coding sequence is TGTGCCATCAGTGAATCGGCGGGCCCTTATTACAATGAGCAGTTCTTC. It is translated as CAISESAGPYYNEQFF.

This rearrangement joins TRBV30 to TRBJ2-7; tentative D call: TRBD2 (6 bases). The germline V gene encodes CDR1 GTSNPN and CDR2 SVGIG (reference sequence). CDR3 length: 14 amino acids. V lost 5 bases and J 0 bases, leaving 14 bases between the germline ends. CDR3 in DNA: TGTGCCTGGGCCCCCCTAGCGACCTCCTACGAGCAGTACTTC. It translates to CAWAPLATSYEQYF.

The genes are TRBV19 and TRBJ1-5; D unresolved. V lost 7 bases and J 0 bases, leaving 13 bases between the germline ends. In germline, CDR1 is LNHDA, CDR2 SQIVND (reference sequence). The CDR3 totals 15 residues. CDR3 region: CASTHNTPSNQPQHF. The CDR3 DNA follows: TGTGCCAGTACTCATAATACACCTAGCAATCAGCCCCAGCATTTT. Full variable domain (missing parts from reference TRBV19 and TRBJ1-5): DGGITQSPKYLFRKEGQNVTLSCEQNLNHDAMYWYRQDPGQGLRLIYYSQIVNDFQKGDIAEGYSVSREKKESFPLTVTSAQKNPTAFYLCASTHNTPSNQPQHFGDGTRLSIL.

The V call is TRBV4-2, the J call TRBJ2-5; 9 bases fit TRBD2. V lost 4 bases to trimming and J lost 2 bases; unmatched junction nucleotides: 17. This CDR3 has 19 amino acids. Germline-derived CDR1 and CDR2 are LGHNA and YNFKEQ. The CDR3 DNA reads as TGTGCCAGCAGCCCCAGGGGGGGTGCTAGCGGGGCCGAGCAAGAGACCCAGTACTTC. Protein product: CASSPRGGASGAEQETQYF.

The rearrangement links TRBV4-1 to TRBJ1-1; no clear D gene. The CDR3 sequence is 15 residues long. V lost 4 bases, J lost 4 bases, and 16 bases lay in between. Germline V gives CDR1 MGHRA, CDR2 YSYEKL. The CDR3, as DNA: TGCGCCAGCAGCCTTCGTGGCCTAGGAAGCACTGAAGCTTTCTTT. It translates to CASSLRGLGSTEAFF.

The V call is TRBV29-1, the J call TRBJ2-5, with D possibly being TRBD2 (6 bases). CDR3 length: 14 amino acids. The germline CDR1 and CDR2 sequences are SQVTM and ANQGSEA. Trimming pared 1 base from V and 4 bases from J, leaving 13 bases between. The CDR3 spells CSVEAAGRRETQYF. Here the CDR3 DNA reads TGCAGCGTTGAAGCTGCGGGGCGGAGAGAGACCCAGTACTTC.

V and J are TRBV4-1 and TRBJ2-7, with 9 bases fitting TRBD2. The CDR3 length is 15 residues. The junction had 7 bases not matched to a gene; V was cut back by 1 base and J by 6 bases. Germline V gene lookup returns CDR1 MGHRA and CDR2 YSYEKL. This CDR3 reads CASSQGGGRGREQYF. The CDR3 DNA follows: TGCGCCAGCAGCCAAGGGGGCGGGAGGGGGCGCGAGCAGTACTTC.

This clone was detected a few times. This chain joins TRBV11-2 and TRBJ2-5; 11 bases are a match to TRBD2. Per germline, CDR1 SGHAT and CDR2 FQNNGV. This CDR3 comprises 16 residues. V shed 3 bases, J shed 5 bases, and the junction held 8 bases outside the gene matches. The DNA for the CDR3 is TGTGCCAGCAGCTTTAGCGGGGGGGCCTTAAGGGAGACCCAGTACTTC. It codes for CASSFSGGALRETQYF.

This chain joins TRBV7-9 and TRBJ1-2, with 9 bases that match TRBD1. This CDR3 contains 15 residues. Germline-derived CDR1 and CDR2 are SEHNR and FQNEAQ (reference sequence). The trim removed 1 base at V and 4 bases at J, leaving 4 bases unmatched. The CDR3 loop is CASSLGTGDVYGYTF. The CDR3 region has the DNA TGTGCCAGCAGCTTAGGGACAGGGGATGTCTATGGCTACACCTTC.

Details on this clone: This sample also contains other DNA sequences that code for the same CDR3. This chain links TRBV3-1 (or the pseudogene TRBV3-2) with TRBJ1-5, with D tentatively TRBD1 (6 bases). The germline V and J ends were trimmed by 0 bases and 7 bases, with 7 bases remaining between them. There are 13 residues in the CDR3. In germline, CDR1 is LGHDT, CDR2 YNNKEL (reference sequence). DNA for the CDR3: TGTGCCAGCAGCCAAGATAGGGGGCAGCCCCAGCATTTT. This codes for CASSQDRGQPQHF.

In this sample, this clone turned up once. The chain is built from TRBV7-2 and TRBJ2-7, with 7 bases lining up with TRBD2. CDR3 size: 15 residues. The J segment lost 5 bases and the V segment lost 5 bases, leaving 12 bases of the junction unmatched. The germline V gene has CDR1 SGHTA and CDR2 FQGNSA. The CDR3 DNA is TGTGCCAGCAGCCAAAACCGGGAGGCGGGAGACGAGCAGTACTTC. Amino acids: CASSQNREAGDEQYF.